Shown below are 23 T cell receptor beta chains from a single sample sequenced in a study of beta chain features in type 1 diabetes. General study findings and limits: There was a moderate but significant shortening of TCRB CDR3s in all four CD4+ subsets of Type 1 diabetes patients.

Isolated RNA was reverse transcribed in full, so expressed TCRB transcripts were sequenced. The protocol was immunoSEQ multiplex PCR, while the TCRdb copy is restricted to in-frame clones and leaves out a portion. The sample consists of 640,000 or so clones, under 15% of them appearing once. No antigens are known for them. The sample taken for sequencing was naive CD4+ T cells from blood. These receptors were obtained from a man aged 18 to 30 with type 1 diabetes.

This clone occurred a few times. The CDR3 spells CASSFNRGLVSGANVLTF. In DNA, the CDR3 is TGCGCCAGCAGCTTCAACAGGGGACTTGTCTCTGGGGCCAACGTCCTGACTTTC. The rearrangement links TRBV5-1 to TRBJ2-6; D may be TRBD1 (7 bases). The CDR3 is made up of 18 amino acids. The germline V gene has CDR1 SGHRS and CDR2 YFSETQ. Trimming removed 2 bases from V and 0 bases from J, with 15 bases in between.

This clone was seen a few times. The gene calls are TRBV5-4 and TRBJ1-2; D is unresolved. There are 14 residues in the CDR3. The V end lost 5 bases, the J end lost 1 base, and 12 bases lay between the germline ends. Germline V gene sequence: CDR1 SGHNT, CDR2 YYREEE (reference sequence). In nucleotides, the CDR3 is TGTGCCAGCAGTGGGCAGGCCGATAACTATGGCTACACCTTC. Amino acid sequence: CASSGQADNYGYTF.

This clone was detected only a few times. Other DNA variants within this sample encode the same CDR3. CDR3 sequence (DNA): TGTGCCAGCAGCTTAGGGGACAGTAACTATGGCTACACCTTC. Residues: CASSLGDSNYGYTF. This chain uses TRBV7-9 with TRBJ1-2, with TRBD1 identical over 7 bases. Germline values: CDR1 SEHNR, CDR2 FQNEAQ (reference sequence). The CDR3 runs 14 residues. The junction had 0 bases not matched to a gene; V was cut back by 1 base and J by 1 base.

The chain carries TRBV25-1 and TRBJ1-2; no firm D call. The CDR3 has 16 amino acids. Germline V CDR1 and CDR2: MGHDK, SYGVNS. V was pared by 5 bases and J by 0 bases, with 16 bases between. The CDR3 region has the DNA TGTGCCAGCAGTCAGGAGGTCGGCAGGACTAACTATGGCTACACCTTC. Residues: CASSQEVGRTNYGYTF.

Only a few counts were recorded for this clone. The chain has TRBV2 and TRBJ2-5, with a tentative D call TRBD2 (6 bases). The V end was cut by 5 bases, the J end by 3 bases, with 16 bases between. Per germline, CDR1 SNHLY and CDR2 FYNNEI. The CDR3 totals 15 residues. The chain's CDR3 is CASSPPLRGKETQYF. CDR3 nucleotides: TGTGCCAGCAGTCCCCCCCTACGGGGGAAAGAGACCCAGTACTTC.

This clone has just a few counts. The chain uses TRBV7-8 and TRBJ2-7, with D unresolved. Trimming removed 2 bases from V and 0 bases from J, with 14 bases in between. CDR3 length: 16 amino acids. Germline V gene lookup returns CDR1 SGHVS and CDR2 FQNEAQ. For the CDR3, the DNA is TGTGCCAGCAGCTTATCACCGGCTTCGGGCTCCTACGAGCAGTACTTC. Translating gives CASSLSPASGSYEQYF.

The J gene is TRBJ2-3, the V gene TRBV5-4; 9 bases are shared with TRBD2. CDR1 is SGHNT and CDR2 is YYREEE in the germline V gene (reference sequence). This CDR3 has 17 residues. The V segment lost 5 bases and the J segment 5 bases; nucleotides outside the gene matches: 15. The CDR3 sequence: CASSPRLAGGPGDTQYF. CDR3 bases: TGTGCCAGCAGTCCACGCCTGGCGGGGGGGCCGGGAGATACGCAGTATTTT.

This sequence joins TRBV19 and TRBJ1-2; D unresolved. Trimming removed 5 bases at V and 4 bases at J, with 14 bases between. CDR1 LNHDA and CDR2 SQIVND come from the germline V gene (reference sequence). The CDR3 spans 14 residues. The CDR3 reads CASSRQTTSYGYTF. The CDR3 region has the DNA TGTGCCAGTAGTCGTCAGACAACCTCCTATGGCTACACCTTC.

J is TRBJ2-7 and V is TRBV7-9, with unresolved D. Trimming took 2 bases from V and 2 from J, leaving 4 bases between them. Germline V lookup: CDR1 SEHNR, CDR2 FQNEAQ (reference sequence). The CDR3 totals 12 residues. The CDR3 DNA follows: TGTGCCAGCAGCTTACGGCCCTACGAGCAGTACTTC. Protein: CASSLRPYEQYF. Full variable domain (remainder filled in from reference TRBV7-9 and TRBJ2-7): DTGVSQNPRHKITKRGQNVTFRCDPISEHNRLYWYRQTLGQGPEFLTYFQNEAQLEKSRLLSDRFSAERPKGSFSTLEIQRTEQGDSAMYLCASSLRPYEQYFGPGTRLTVT.

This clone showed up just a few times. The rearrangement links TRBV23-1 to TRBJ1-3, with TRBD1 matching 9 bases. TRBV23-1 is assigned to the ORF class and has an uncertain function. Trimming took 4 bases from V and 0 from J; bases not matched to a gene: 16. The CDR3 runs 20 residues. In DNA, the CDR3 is TGCGCCAGCAGTCGGGAGGGACAGGGAAGATTAAGCTGCTCTGGAAACACCATATATTTT. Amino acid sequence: CASSREGQGRLSCSGNTIYF.

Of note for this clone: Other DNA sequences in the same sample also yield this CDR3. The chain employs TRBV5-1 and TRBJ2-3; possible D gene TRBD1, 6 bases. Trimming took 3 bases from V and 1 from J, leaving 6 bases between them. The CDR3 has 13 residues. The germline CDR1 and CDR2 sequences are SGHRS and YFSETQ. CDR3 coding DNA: TGCGCCAGCAGCTCAGGGGGCACAGATACGCAGTATTTT. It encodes CASSSGGTDTQYF.

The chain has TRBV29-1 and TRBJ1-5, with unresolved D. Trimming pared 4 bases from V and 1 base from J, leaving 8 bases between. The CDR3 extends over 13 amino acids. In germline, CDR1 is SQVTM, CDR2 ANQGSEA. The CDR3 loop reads CSVAVGSNQPQHF. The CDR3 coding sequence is TGCAGCGTTGCCGTTGGGAGCAATCAGCCCCAGCATTTT.

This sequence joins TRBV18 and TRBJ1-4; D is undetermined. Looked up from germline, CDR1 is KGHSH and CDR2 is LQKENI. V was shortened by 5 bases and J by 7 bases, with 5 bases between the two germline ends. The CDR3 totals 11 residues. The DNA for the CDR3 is TGTGCCAGCTCATCATCTGAAAAACTGTTTTTT. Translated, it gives CASSSSEKLFF.

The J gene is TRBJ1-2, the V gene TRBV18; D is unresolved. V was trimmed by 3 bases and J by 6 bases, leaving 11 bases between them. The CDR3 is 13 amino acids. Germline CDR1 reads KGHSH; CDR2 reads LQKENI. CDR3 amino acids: CASSPGVEHGYTF. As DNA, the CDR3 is TGTGCCAGCTCACCCGGGGTTGAGCATGGCTACACCTTC.

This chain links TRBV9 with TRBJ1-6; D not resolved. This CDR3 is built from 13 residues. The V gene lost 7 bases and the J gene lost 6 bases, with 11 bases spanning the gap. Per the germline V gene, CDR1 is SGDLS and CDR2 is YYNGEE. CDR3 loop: CASGREANSPLHF. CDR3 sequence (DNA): TGTGCCAGCGGTAGGGAAGCTAATTCACCCCTCCACTTT.

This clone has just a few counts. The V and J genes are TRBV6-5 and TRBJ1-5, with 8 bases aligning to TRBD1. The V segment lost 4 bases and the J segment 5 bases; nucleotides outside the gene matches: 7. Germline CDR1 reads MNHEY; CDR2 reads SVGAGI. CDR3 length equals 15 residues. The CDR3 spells CASSLDRDGDQPQHF. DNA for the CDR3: TGTGCCAGCAGTTTGGACAGGGATGGCGATCAGCCCCAGCATTTT.

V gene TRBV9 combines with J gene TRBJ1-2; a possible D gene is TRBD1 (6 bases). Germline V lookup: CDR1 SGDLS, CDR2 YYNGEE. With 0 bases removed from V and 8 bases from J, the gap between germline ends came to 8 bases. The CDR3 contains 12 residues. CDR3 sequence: CASSVAGQGYTF. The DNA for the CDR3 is TGTGCCAGCAGCGTAGCTGGACAGGGCTACACCTTC. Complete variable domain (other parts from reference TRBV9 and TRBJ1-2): DSGVTQTPKHLITATGQRVTLRCSPRSGDLSVYWYQQSLDQGLQFLIQYYNGEERAKGNILERFSAQQFPDLHSELNLSSLELGDSALYFCASSVAGQGYTFGSGTRLTVV.

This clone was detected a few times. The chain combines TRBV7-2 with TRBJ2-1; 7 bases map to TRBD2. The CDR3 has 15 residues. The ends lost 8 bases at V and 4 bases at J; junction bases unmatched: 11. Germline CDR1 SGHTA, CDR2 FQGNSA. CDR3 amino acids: CASDPSGGFYNEQFF. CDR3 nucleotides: TGTGCCAGCGACCCTTCCGGGGGGTTTTACAATGAGCAGTTCTTC.

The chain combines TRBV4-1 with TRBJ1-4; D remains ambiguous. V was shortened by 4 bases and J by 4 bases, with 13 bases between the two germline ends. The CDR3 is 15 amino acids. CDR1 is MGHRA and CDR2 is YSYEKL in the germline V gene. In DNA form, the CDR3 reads TGCGCCAGCAGCCGGGAGGGAAGCGTTAATGAAAAACTGTTTTTT. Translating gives CASSREGSVNEKLFF.

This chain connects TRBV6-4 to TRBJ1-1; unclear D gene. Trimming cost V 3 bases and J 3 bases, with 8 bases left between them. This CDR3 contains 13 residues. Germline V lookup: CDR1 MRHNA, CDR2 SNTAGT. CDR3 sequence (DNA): TGTGCCAGCAGTGAGGGTGGGGACACTGAAGCTTTCTTT. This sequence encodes CASSEGGDTEAFF.

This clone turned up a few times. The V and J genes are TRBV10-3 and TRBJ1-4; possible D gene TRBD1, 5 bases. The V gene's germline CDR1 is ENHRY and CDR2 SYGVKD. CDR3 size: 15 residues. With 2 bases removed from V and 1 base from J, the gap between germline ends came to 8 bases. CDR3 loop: CAISEAGVTNEKLFF. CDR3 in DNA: TGTGCCATCAGTGAGGCGGGGGTAACTAATGAAAAACTGTTTTTT.

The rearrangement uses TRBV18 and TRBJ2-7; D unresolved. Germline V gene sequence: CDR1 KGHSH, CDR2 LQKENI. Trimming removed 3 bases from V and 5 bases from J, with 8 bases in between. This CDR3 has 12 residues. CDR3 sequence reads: CASSPQEDEQYF. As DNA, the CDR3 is TGTGCCAGCTCACCCCAAGAGGACGAGCAGTACTTC.

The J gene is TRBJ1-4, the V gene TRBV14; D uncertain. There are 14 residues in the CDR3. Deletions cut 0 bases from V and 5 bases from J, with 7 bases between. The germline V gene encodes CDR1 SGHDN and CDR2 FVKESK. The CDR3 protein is CASSQDDGNEKLFF. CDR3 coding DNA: TGTGCCAGCAGCCAAGATGATGGGAATGAAAAACTGTTTTTT.